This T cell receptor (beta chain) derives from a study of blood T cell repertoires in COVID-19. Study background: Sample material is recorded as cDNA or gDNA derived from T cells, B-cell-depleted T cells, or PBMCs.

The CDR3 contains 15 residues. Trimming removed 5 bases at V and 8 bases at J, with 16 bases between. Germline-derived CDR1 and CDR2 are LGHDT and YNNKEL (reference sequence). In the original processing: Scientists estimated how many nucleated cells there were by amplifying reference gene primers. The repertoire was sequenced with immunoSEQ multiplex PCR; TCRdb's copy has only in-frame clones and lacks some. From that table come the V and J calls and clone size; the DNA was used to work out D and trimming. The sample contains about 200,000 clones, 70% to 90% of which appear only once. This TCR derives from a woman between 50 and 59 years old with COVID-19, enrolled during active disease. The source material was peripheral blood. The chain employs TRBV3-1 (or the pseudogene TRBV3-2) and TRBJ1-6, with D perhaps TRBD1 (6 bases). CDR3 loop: CASSFDRSQYSPLHF. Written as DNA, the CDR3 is TGTGCCAGCAGCTTTGACAGGTCCCAATATTCACCCCTCCACTTT.